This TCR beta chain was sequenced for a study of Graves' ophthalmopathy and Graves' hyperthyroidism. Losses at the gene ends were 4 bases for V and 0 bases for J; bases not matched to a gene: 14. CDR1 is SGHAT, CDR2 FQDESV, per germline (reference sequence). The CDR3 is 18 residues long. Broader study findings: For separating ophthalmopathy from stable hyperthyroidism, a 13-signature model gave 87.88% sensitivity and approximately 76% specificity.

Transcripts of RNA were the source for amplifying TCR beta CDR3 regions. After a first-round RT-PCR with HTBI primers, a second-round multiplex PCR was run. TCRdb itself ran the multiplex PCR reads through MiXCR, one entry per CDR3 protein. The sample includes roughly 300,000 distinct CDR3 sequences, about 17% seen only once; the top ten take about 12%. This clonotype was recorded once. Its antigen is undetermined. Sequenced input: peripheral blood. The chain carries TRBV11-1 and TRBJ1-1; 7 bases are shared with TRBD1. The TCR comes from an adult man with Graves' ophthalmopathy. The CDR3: CASSSPREPGQMNTEAFF. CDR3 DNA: TGTGCCAGCAGCTCGCCGCGAGAGCCGGGACAGATGAACACTGAAGCTTTCTTT.